Here is one T cell receptor beta chain with its context. Its recognized antigen is unknown. No quality values exist for individual bases; no much larger clone is one base distant. Libraries were prepared through the immunoSEQ multiplex PCR assay. This immuneACCESS table, as held by TCRdb, lists in-frame sequences with V and J called but not all clones. Of the missing ones, under half trace to an unresolved V gene in checked studies; the others have no known cause. Present in this sample are over 75,000 clones, 65% to 85% of which were seen just once. The ten largest clones capture less than 2.5% of the sample. This record belongs to a study of ipilimumab plus nivolumab after autologous stem cell transplantation (dated by TCRdb to the early 2020s). With regard to the full study: Trial patients received a median of roughly 5 ipilimumab doses and fewer than 10 nivolumab doses. Patients undergoing autologous transplant for high-risk diffuse large B cell lymphoma, mature T cell lymphoma, or multiple myeloma were enrolled in the trial. The DLBCL cohort included primary refractory and relapsed disease, with 18-month progression-free survival of about 86% and 29% respectively. The intent-to-treat population of the trial was made up of 35 to 40 patients.

What the research found in general, with its limitations: Per the authors, a biologic rationale for further study of the post-transplant checkpoint inhibition approach was offered by T cell receptor repertoire, regulatory T cell phenotype and gut microbiota profiles. The authors concluded that combined checkpoint inhibition appeared tolerable when used as consolidation after transplant.

Checkpoint therapy began 14 to 28 days after autologous transplant, with ipilimumab given at 1 mg/kg intravenously on day 1 of selected weeks. Nivolumab was given at 3 mg/kg intravenously on day 1 of weeks 1, 4, 7, 10, and every two weeks through week 26. This was a Phase Ib clinical trial that tested ipilimumab plus nivolumab, given as combined checkpoint inhibition, for consolidation following autologous stem cell transplantation. CDR1 and CDR2 are drawn from the germline V gene: SNHLY, FYNNEI. There are 15 amino acids in the CDR3, from cysteine to phenylalanine inclusive. Only the CDR3 part of the read is kept: 45 bases, read in frame from the first base. V and J are trimmed by 7 bases and 3 bases, and the gene matches miss 9 bases of the junction.

This receptor chain uses TRBV2 and TRBJ1-1; TRBD1 fits 9 bases in the junction. The source was PBMCs, collected in a trial of ipilimumab plus nivolumab as post-transplant consolidation. This receptor was obtained from a male donor with diffuse large B-cell lymphoma. DNA sequence: TGTGCCAGCACTTGGAGGACAGGGGTGGACACTGAAGCTTTCTTT. Its coded protein is CASTWRTGVDTEAFF.